This passage covers 7 T cell receptor beta chains from one sample sequenced in a study of early T cells in non-severe SARS-CoV-2 infection. TCRdb reprocessed the 5' RACE reads with MiXCR, giving one entry per CDR3 protein. The data show under 95,000 distinct CDR3 sequences, under 15% seen once. Source material: whole blood. These TCRs come from an adult who was a healthcare worker with PCR-confirmed SARS-CoV-2 infection or an uninfected control (not recorded which).

V and J are TRBV28 and TRBJ1-1, with D tentatively TRBD1 (5 bases). Trimming stripped 6 bases from V and 10 bases from J, with 21 bases between. Germline assignment: CDR1 MDHEN and CDR2 SYDVKM. The CDR3 loop spans 14 amino acids. CDR3 sequence: CASSYQDFRQTAFF. The CDR3 nucleotides are TGTGCCAGCAGCTACCAGGACTTTAGACAGACAGCTTTCTTT.

The chain couples TRBV5-3 to TRBJ2-3; the D gene is possibly TRBD1 (5 bases). TRBV5-3 is classed as an ORF, of uncertain function. Trimming took off 0 bases at V and 10 bases at J, with 12 bases between the two ends. The CDR3 extends over 13 amino acids. CDR3 sequence reads: CARSLEGPRAQYF. CDR3 coding DNA: TGTGCCAGAAGCTTGGAGGGGCCCAGGGCGCAGTATTTT.

This clonotype was found a few times. The V and J genes are TRBV28 and TRBJ2-5; 9 positions agree with TRBD2. Germline values: CDR1 MDHEN, CDR2 SYDVKM. The CDR3 consists of 15 residues. V dropped 5 bases and J dropped 5; count of bases not matched to a gene: 9. The chain's CDR3 is CASSPHSGSTETQYF. For the CDR3, the DNA is TGTGCCAGCAGTCCCCATAGCGGGAGCACCGAGACCCAGTACTTC.

In its sample, this clonotype was seen a few times. This sequence joins TRBV12-3 or TRBV12-4 and TRBJ2-1, with 7 positions matching TRBD2. The CDR3 covers 15 residues. Trimming cost V 5 bases and J 5 bases; bases outside gene matches: 9. Here the CDR3 reads CASSPAALADNEQFF. The CDR3 coding sequence is TGTGCCAGCAGTCCCGCCGCTCTAGCGGACAATGAGCAGTTCTTC.

The chain is built from TRBV7-2 and TRBJ2-3, with 10 positions matching TRBD1. This CDR3 region has 15 residues. Germline V CDR1 and CDR2: SGHTA, FQGNSA. Losses at the gene ends were 5 bases for V and 3 bases for J; bases not matched to a gene: 5. In DNA form, the CDR3 reads TGTGCCAGCAGCCGGGACAGGGGCGGAACAGATACGCAGTATTTT. Translated: CASSRDRGGTDTQYF.

CDR3 in DNA: TGTGCCAGCAGCGATACTAGCGGGAGTGGCACAGATACGCAGTATTTT. Its translation: CASSDTSGSGTDTQYF. The chain couples TRBV7-3 to TRBJ2-3, with 11 bases aligning to TRBD2. The germline V gene encodes CDR1 SGHTA and CDR2 FQGTGA. V dropped 5 bases and J dropped 1; count of bases not matched to a gene: 5. CDR3 length equals 16 residues.

This clonotype was seen many times. CDR3 residues: CASSQDLPGFTEAFF. CDR3 in DNA: TGTGCCAGCAGCCAAGATCTGCCCGGGTTCACTGAAGCTTTCTTT. The rearrangement uses TRBV14 and TRBJ1-1, with no clear D. The CDR3 contains 15 residues. V was pared by 0 bases and J by 4 bases, with 12 bases between. CDR1 SGHDN and CDR2 FVKESK come from the germline V gene.